A single sample gave rise to the 14 T cell receptor beta chains below, sequenced in a study of blood T cells in healthy people across ages. A sample-barcoded 5' primer and a J-beta primer mix were used in a second PCR of roughly 7 to 12 cycles. TCRdb re-analysed the 5' RACE reads in MiXCR, keeping a single row per CDR3 protein. This sample has around 2 million distinct CDR3 sequences, with around 40% found just once. The material sequenced was blood. The receptor set was obtained from a human donor in good health.

This chain uses TRBV12-3 or TRBV12-4 with TRBJ1-1, with a tentative D call TRBD1 (6 bases). The CDR3 runs 15 residues. Trimming pared 6 bases from V and 4 bases from J, leaving 18 bases between. The CDR3: CASRPKDSRGTEAFF. CDR3 bases: TGTGCCAGCAGACCTAAGGACAGCCGGGGCACTGAAGCTTTCTTT.

This clonotype occurred a few times. The gene calls are TRBV4-2 and TRBJ1-2, with D possibly TRBD1 on 6 matching bases. The CDR3 covers 14 residues. Germline V gene sequence: CDR1 LGHNA, CDR2 YNFKEQ. Trimming cost V 4 bases and J 8 bases, with 17 bases left between them. The CDR3 loop reads CASSPRGEGVGYTF. DNA for the CDR3: TGTGCCAGCAGCCCCCGGGGTGAGGGGGTCGGCTACACCTTC.

This clonotype showed up just a few times. This rearrangement joins TRBV7-6 to TRBJ1-3, with 12 bases fitting TRBD1. V gave up 5 bases and J gave up 7 bases; unmatched junction bases: 9. The CDR3 has 16 residues. CDR1 is SGHVS, CDR2 FNYEAQ, per germline. The CDR3 is CASSPTPGQGANTIYF. CDR3 DNA sequence: TGTGCCAGCAGCCCAACTCCGGGACAGGGGGCGAACACCATATATTTT.

This clonotype was observed a handful of times. V gene TRBV20-1 combines with J gene TRBJ2-5; possible D gene TRBD1, 5 bases. In germline, CDR1 is DFQATT, CDR2 SNEGSKA (reference sequence). This CDR3 has 14 residues. Trimming took 6 bases from V and 2 from J, leaving 16 bases between them. The CDR3 is CSANRQLIQETQYF. The CDR3 nucleotides read TGCAGTGCCAATCGACAGCTCATTCAAGAGACCCAGTACTTC.

J is TRBJ1-4 and V is TRBV12-3 or TRBV12-4, with 9 positions matching TRBD1. This CDR3 is 17 amino acids long. Trimming removed 6 bases from V and 0 bases from J; junction bases left unmatched: 8. This chain's CDR3 is CASRWTGDSTTNEKLFF. As DNA, the CDR3 is TGTGCCAGCAGGTGGACAGGGGATTCGACAACTAATGAAAAACTGTTTTTT.

This clonotype was found once. This may arise from a read error, as a much more abundant clone is one base away. The rearrangement links TRBV20-1 to TRBJ2-1; 11 nucleotides line up with TRBD1. Germline V gene data show CDR1 as DFQATT and CDR2 as SNEGSKA (reference sequence). The J segment lost 4 bases and the V segment lost 3 bases, leaving 5 bases of the junction unmatched. The CDR3 runs to 15 residues. The CDR3 sequence: CSASTDRGQYNEQFF. The CDR3 nucleotides read TGCAGTGCTAGTACGGACAGGGGGCAGTACAATGAGCAGTTCTTC.

This clonotype was seen a few times. J is TRBJ2-7 and V is TRBV3-1, with TRBD1 matching over 8 bases. V gave up 7 bases and J gave up 2 bases; unmatched junction bases: 10. The CDR3 runs 15 residues. The germline V gene encodes CDR1 LGHDT and CDR2 YNNKEL (reference sequence). CDR3: CASTDTGTGTYEQYF. In DNA, the CDR3 is TGTGCCAGCACTGATACCGGGACAGGTACCTACGAGCAGTACTTC.

This clonotype was observed a handful of times. J is TRBJ2-7 and V is TRBV5-1; 10 nucleotides align to TRBD1. Germline V gene sequence: CDR1 SGHRS, CDR2 YFSETQ. V shed 5 bases and J 4 bases; nucleotides not matched to a gene: 6. This CDR3 contains 14 residues. The CDR3 DNA is TGCGCCAGCAGAGCCGGGACAGGGGAATACGAGCAGTACTTC. This sequence encodes CASRAGTGEYEQYF.

The chain links TRBV9 to TRBJ1-5; D gene unclear. The CDR3 has 13 amino acids. Germline V gene data show CDR1 as SGDLS and CDR2 as YYNGEE. V was clipped by 4 bases and J by 11 bases, with 16 bases between them. The DNA of the CDR3 is TGTGCCAGCAGCCCAGCTATGGACGGGACCCAGCATTTT. Protein sequence: CASSPAMDGTQHF. Based on the CDR3 plus reference TRBV9 and TRBJ1-5, the full variable domain is DSGVTQTPKHLITATGQRVTLRCSPRSGDLSVYWYQQSLDQGLQFLIQYYNGEERAKGNILERFSAQQFPDLHSELNLSSLELGDSALYFCASSPAMDGTQHFGDGTRLSIL.

This chain links TRBV20-1 with TRBJ2-3, with 7 bases matching TRBD2. V shed 8 bases, J shed 1 base, and the junction held 9 bases outside the gene matches. The CDR3 sequence is 14 residues long. Germline V lookup: CDR1 DFQATT, CDR2 SNEGSKA (reference sequence). CDR3 coding DNA: TGCAGTCCCAATAGCGGGCGAGGCACAGATACGCAGTATTTT. Its protein is CSPNSGRGTDTQYF.

The sample holds a few counts of this clonotype. The chain joins TRBV4-3 to TRBJ2-1, with D hard to call. Germline CDR1 reads LGHNA; CDR2 reads YSLEER. The V end lost 4 bases, the J end lost 6 bases, and 16 bases lay between the germline ends. The CDR3 totals 15 residues. The CDR3 here is CASSRSELSGNEQFF. CDR3 nucleotide sequence: TGCGCCAGCAGCCGTAGTGAGCTTTCGGGCAATGAGCAGTTCTTC.

This clonotype has ten or more counts. This chain links TRBV20-1 with TRBJ2-5; tentatively, D is TRBD2 (6 bases). The germline gives CDR1 DFQATT, CDR2 SNEGSKA (reference sequence). The CDR3 has 10 residues. Trimming shortened V by 6 bases and J by 5 bases, and 7 bases separated the two germline ends. CDR3 protein: CSAEGETQYF. The DNA of the CDR3 is TGCAGTGCGGAGGGGGAGACCCAGTACTTC.

On this clonotype itself: A much larger clone sits a single nucleotide away, making a read error possible. V and J are TRBV6-2 or TRBV6-3 and TRBJ1-2, with 7 bases identical to TRBD1. CDR1 and CDR2 from the germline V gene are MNHEY and SVGEGT. After removal of 7 bases from V and 2 bases from J, the junction contained 4 bases not matched to a gene. The CDR3 totals 13 residues. The CDR3 region has the DNA TGTGCCAGCACCCAGGGACAGAACTATGGCTACACCTTC. It yields the protein CASTQGQNYGYTF.

The gene calls are TRBV6-4 and TRBJ2-1; D is possibly TRBD1 or TRBD2 (6 bases each). Germline V lookup: CDR1 MRHNA, CDR2 SNTAGT. With 8 bases removed from V and 3 bases from J, the gap between germline ends came to 23 bases. The CDR3 contains 17 residues. The CDR3 nucleotides read TGTGCCAGCGGTGCCTCCTCGAACGGGGGCCTCTACAATGAGCAGTTCTTC. It is translated as CASGASSNGGLYNEQFF.